The clone carrying this T cell receptor (beta chain) was picked up one time. The sample's time point: baseline pretreatment blood. Treatment specified: 15 Gy SBRT to primary tumor, nephrectomy 4 weeks later. Radiation-treated patients gave blood at baseline, week 2 and week 4. The source of the sample is a study of radiation and T cells in renal cell carcinoma. CDR1 is SEHNR, CDR2 FQNEAQ, per germline (reference sequence). The CDR3 spans 15 residues. With 4 bases removed from V and 0 bases from J, the gap between germline ends came to 11 bases. Sequencing used immunoSEQ multiplex PCR; TCRdb keeps in-frame clones, though not all of them. Among some 140,000 clones listed, 70% to 90% were seen once.

The chain uses TRBV7-9 and TRBJ2-3, with no clear D. The input for sequencing was blood, taken from a patient whose treatment included radiotherapy and nephrectomy. The origin of this receptor is a woman in her forties or fifties with renal cell carcinoma. The CDR3 DNA sequence: TGTGCCAGCAGCTCTGTTAGCCGTAGCACAGATACGCAGTATTTT. Protein: CASSSVSRSTDTQYF.